This passage covers 10 T cell receptor beta chains from one sample sequenced in a study of T-cell reconstitution after alpha-beta-depleted transplantation in children. A TCRbeta library incorporating unique molecular identifiers was prepared. TCRdb re-analysed the PCR reads in MiXCR, keeping a single row per CDR3 protein. The sample contains about 540,000 distinct CDR3 sequences, 25% to 30% of which appear only once. The starting material was PBMCs, obtained before TCRalphabeta/CD19-depleted stem cell transplant. The receptors stem from a boy under three years old with Wiskott-Aldrich syndrome, due to receive a stem cell transplant.

In this sample, this clonotype turned up a few times. The gene calls are TRBV6-1 and TRBJ2-7; 15 positions match TRBD2. Trimming removed 6 bases from V and 3 bases from J; junction bases left unmatched: 9. The CDR3 has 17 amino acids. Germline V CDR1 and CDR2: MNHNS, SASEGT. CDR3: CASSPGLAGGRSYEQYF. For the CDR3, the DNA is TGTGCCAGCAGCCCCGGACTAGCGGGAGGGCGGAGCTACGAGCAGTACTTC.

This clonotype was seen only a few times. The chain combines TRBV5-1 with TRBJ2-1; 13 positions match TRBD2. Germline V gene lookup returns CDR1 SGHRS and CDR2 YFSETQ. The CDR3 covers 18 residues. After removal of 4 bases from V and 6 bases from J, the junction contained 13 bases not matched to a gene. The CDR3 protein is CASSIGRPLAGGRNEQFF. The CDR3 nucleotides read TGCGCCAGCAGCATTGGACGGCCACTAGCGGGAGGGCGCAATGAGCAGTTCTTC.

This clonotype came up a few times. The J gene is TRBJ2-3, the V gene TRBV5-1; D call uncertain. The CDR3 is made up of 13 amino acids. V lost 3 bases to trimming and J lost 2 bases, with 7 bases between them. Germline CDR1 SGHRS, CDR2 YFSETQ. The CDR3 loop is CASSSVLTDTQYF. In DNA form, the CDR3 reads TGCGCCAGCAGCTCTGTCCTCACAGATACGCAGTATTTT.

The chain combines TRBV6-5 with TRBJ1-3; D is unclear. Germline assignment: CDR1 MNHEY and CDR2 SVGAGI. This CDR3 is built from 14 residues. Trimming pared 2 bases from V and 0 bases from J, leaving 5 bases between. The chain's CDR3 is CASSYGVSGNTIYF. The CDR3 region has the DNA TGTGCCAGCAGTTACGGTGTCTCTGGAAACACCATATATTTT.

This chain joins TRBV5-1 and TRBJ2-2, with unresolved D. Germline V gene lookup returns CDR1 SGHRS and CDR2 YFSETQ. The CDR3 is 14 residues long. Deletions cut 4 bases from V and 6 bases from J, with 13 bases between. CDR3: CASSLVPEAGELFF. The CDR3 DNA reads as TGCGCCAGCAGCCTCGTCCCAGAGGCCGGGGAGCTGTTTTTT.

This clonotype was picked up a small number of times. This rearrangement joins TRBV20-1 to TRBJ2-7; 9 nucleotides align to TRBD2. The J segment lost 5 bases and the V segment lost 6 bases, leaving 11 bases of the junction unmatched. This CDR3 spans 14 amino acids. Germline CDR1 reads DFQATT; CDR2 reads SNEGSKA (reference sequence). The chain's CDR3 is CSAGISGRDNEQYF. The CDR3 DNA sequence: TGCAGTGCGGGGATTAGCGGGAGAGATAACGAGCAGTACTTC.

This clonotype was observed a single time. The genes are TRBV12-3 or TRBV12-4 and TRBJ2-1; 7 positions match TRBD2. Germline trimming cut 3 bases from V and 6 bases from J; bases unmatched to any gene: 5. This CDR3 has 14 residues. This chain's CDR3 is CASSFLGEGNEQFF. CDR3 coding DNA: TGTGCCAGCAGTTTTTTGGGGGAGGGCAATGAGCAGTTCTTC.

V is TRBV28 and J is TRBJ2-7, with D maybe TRBD2 (6 bases). Germline values: CDR1 MDHEN, CDR2 SYDVKM. V lost 7 bases, J lost 4 bases, and 17 bases lay in between. This CDR3 has 14 residues. The CDR3 sequence: CASKSGGEEYEQYF. CDR3 coding DNA: TGTGCCAGCAAGTCTGGAGGGGAAGAGTACGAGCAGTACTTC.

This chain uses TRBV29-1 with TRBJ2-5, with 9 bases lining up with TRBD1. The germline V gene encodes CDR1 SQVTM and CDR2 ANQGSEA. This CDR3 spans 16 amino acids. After removal of 0 bases from V and 4 bases from J, the junction contained 9 bases not matched to a gene. CDR3 region: CSVEDGGTGRGETQYF. CDR3 bases: TGCAGCGTTGAAGATGGGGGGACAGGGAGAGGAGAGACCCAGTACTTC.

The chain has TRBV5-6 and TRBJ1-2; D is undetermined. The V gene's germline CDR1 is SGHDT and CDR2 YYEEEE. CDR3 length equals 14 residues. The V and J ends lost 1 base and 4 bases respectively, with 11 bases between them. CDR3 DNA sequence: TGTGCCAGCAGCTTGTCCCTCGCCCTCTATGGCTACACCTTC. Residues: CASSLSLALYGYTF.